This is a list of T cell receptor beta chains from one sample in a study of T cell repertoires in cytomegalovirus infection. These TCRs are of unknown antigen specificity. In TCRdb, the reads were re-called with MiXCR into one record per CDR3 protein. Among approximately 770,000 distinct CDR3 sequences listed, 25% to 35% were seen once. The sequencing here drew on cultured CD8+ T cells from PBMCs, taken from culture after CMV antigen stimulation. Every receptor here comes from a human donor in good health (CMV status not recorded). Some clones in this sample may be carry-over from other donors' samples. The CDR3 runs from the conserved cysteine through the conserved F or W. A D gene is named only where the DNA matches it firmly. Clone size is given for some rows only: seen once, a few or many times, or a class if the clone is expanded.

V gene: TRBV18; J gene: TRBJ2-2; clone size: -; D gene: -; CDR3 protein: CASSPPGTLTGELFF; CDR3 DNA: TGTGCCAGCTCACCACCCGGGACCCTCACCGGGGAGCTGTTTTTT
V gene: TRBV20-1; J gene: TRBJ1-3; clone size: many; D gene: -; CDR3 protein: CSASPTGSGNTIYF; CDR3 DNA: TGCAGTGCTAGTCCGACAGGCTCTGGAAACACCATATATTTT
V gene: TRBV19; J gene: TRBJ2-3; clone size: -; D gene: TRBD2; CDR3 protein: CASSIEGWTSGYFRDTQYF; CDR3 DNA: TGTGCCAGTAGTATAGAAGGGTGGACTAGCGGGTATTTCAGGGATACGCAGTATTTT
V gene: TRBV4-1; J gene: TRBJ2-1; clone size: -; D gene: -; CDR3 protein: CASSQSPEGEQFF; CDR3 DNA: TGCGCCAGCAGCCAATCCCCAGAGGGTGAGCAGTTCTTC
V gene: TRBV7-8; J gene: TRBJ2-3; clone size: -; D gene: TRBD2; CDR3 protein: CASSLGGLAGVPYTDTQYF; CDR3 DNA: TGTGCCAGCAGCTTAGGGGGACTAGCGGGGGTTCCCTACACAGATACGCAGTATTTT
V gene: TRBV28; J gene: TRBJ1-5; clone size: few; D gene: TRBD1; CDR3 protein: CASSPQGGYSNQPQHF; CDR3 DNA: TGTGCCAGCAGTCCGCAGGGGGGTTATAGCAATCAGCCCCAGCATTTT
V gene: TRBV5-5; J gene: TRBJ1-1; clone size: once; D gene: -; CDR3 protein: CVSSLRDLNTEAFF; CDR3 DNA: TGTGTCAGCAGCCTTAGGGATTTGAACACTGAAGCTTTCTTT
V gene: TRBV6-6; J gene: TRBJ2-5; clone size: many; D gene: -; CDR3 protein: CASARASSQETQYF; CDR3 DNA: TGTGCCAGCGCTCGAGCCTCGTCCCAAGAGACCCAGTACTTC
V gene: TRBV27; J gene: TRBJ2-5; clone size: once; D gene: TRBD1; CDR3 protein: CASSPDRGGTQYF; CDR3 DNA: TGTGCCAGCAGCCCAGACAGGGGGGGGACCCAGTACTTC
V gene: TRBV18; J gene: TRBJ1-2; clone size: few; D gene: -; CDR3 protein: CASSPPGHRANYGYTF; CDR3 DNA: TGTGCCAGCTCACCACCGGGACACCGAGCTAACTATGGCTACACCTTC
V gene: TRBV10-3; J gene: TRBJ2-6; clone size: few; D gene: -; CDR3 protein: CAIRTSPSRGANVLTF; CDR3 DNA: TGTGCCATCAGGACGTCCCCGTCCCGCGGGGCCAACGTCCTGACTTTC
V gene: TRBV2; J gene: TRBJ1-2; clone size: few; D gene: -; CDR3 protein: CASSPTPRDGGYTF; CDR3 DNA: TGTGCCAGCAGTCCTACCCCACGGGATGGGGGCTACACCTTC
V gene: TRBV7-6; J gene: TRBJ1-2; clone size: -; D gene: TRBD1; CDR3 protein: CASSLGQGVLYGYTF; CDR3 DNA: TGTGCCAGCAGCTTAGGGCAGGGGGTTTTGTATGGCTACACCTTC
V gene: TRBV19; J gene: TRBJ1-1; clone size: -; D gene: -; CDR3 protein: CASSISQGGDTEAFF; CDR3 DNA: TGTGCCAGTAGTATCTCTCAGGGAGGGGACACTGAAGCTTTCTTT
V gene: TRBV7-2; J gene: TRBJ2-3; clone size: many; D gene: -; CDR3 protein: CASSFPAQVAGRWVTQYF; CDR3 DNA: TGTGCCAGCAGCTTCCCCGCGCAGGTCGCGGGCCGCTGGGTTACGCAGTATTTT
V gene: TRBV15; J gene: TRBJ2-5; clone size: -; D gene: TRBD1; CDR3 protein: CATSRTGDEETQYF; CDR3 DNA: TGTGCCACCAGCAGGACAGGGGACGAGGAGACCCAGTACTTC
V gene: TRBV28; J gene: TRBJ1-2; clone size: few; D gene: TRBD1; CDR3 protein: CASSVMGQGAVTF; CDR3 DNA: TGTGCCAGCAGTGTGATGGGACAGGGGGCAGTCACCTTC
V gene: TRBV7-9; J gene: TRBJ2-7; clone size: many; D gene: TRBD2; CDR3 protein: CASSLTQRGSYEQYF; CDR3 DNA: TGTGCCAGCAGCTTAACTCAGCGGGGATCCTACGAGCAGTACTTC
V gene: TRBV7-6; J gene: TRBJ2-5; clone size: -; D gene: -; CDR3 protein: CASSLEVVQETQYF; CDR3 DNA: TGTGCCAGCAGCTTAGAGGTGGTCCAAGAGACCCAGTACTTC
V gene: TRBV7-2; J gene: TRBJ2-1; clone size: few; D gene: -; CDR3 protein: CASSLGGINPYNEQFF; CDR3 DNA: TGTGCCAGCAGCTTAGGAGGGATAAACCCCTACAATGAGCAGTTCTTC
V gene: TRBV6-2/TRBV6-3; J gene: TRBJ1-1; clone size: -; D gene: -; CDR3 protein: CASATQNTEAFF; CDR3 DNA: TGTGCCAGCGCGACGCAGAACACTGAAGCTTTCTTT
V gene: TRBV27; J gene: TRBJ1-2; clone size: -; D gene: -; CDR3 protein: CASSHSPDTYGYTF; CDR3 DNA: TGTGCCAGCAGTCATAGCCCTGACACCTATGGCTACACCTTC
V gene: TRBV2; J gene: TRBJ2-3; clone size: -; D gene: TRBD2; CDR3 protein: CASGEAGAGLSTDTQYF; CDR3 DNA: TGTGCCAGCGGTGAAGCGGGAGCGGGGCTAAGCACAGATACGCAGTATTTT
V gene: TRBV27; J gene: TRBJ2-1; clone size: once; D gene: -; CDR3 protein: CASSFVSRYNEQFF; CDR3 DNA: TGTGCCAGCAGTTTTGTCAGCAGATACAATGAGCAGTTCTTC
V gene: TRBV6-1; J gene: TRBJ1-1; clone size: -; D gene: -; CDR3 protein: CATQRASNTEAFF; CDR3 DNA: TGTGCCACCCAGAGGGCGTCGAACACTGAAGCTTTCTTT
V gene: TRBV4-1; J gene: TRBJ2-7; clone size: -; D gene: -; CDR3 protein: CASSQERTSEQYF; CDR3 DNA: TGCGCCAGCAGCCAAGAACGGACGAGCGAGCAGTACTTC
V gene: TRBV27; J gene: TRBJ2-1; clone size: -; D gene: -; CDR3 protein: CASSLMGPSPSYNEQFF; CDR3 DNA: TGTGCCAGCAGTTTAATGGGACCCTCACCCTCCTACAATGAGCAGTTCTTC
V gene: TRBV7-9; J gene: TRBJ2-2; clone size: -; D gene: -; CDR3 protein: CASSWDANTGELFF; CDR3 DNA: TGTGCCAGCAGCTGGGACGCGAACACCGGGGAGCTGTTTTTT
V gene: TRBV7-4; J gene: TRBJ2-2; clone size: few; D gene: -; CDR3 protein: CASSLWRTPNTGELFF; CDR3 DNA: TGTGCCAGCAGCCTATGGCGGACACCGAACACCGGGGAGCTGTTTTTT
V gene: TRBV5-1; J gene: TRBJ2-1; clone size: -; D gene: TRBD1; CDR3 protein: CASNGPRDRYNEQFF; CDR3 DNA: TGCGCCAGCAACGGACCCCGGGACAGGTACAATGAGCAGTTCTTC
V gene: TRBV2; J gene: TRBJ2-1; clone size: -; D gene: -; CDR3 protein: CASSDWVLEGETYNEQFF; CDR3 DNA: TGTGCCAGCAGTGATTGGGTCCTTGAGGGAGAAACCTACAATGAGCAGTTCTTC
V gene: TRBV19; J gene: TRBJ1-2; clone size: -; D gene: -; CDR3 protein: CASYAGGYTF; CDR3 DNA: TGTGCCAGTTATGCGGGGGGCTACACCTTC
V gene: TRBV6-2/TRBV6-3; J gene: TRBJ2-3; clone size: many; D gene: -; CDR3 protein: CASTRDPGTLTDTQYF; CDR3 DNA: TGTGCCAGCACCCGAGACCCCGGGACTCTCACAGATACGCAGTATTTT
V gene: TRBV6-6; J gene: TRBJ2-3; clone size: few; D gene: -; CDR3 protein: CASGRVGDTQYF; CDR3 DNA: TGTGCCAGCGGAAGGGTGGGTGATACGCAGTATTTT
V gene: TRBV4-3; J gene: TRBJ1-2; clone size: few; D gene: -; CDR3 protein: CASSQEVTNYGYTF; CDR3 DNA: TGCGCCAGCAGCCAAGAGGTCACTAACTATGGCTACACCTTC
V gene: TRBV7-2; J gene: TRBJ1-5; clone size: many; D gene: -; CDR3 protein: CASSLVMSGNQPQHF; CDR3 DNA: TGTGCCAGCAGCTTAGTAATGTCAGGGAATCAGCCCCAGCATTTT
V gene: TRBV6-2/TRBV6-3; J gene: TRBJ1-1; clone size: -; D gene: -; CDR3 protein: CASSYSSRNTEAFF; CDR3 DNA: TGTGCCAGCAGTTACTCATCGAGGAACACTGAAGCTTTCTTT
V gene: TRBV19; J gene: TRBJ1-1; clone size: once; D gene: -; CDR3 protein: CASNPPMVNTEAFF; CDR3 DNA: TGTGCCAGTAACCCCCCCATGGTGAACACTGAAGCTTTCTTT
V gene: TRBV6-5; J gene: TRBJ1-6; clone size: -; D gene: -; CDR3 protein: CASRRTAYNSPLHF; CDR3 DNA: TGTGCCAGCAGGAGGACAGCTTATAATTCACCCCTCCACTTT
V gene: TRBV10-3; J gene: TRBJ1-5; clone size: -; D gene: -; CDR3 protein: CAISAEQSNQPQHF; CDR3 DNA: TGTGCCATCAGTGCGGAACAGAGCAATCAGCCCCAGCATTTT
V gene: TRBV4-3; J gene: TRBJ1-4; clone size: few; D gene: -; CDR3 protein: CASSQETEATNEKLFF; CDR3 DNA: TGCGCCAGCAGCCAAGAAACGGAGGCAACTAATGAAAAACTGTTTTTT
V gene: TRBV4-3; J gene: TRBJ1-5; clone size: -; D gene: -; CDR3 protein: CASSQEARGPQHF; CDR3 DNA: TGCGCCAGCAGCCAAGAGGCGAGGGGGCCCCAGCATTTT
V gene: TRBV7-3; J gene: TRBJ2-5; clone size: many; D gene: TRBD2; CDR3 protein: CASSYSGGAETQYF; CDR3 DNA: TGTGCCAGCAGCTATAGCGGGGGGGCAGAGACCCAGTACTTC
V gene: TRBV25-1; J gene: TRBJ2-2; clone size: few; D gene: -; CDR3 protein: CASSNRYLGANTGELFF; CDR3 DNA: TGTGCCAGCTCTAACCGATACCTAGGGGCGAACACCGGGGAGCTGTTTTTT
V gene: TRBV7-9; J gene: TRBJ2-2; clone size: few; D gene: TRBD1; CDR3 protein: CASSLDGQGGGTGELFF; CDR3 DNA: TGTGCCAGCAGCTTAGATGGACAGGGAGGTGGCACCGGGGAGCTGTTTTTT
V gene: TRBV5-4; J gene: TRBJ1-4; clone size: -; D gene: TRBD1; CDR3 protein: CASSLGGQGYGKLFF; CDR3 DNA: TGTGCCAGCAGCTTGGGGGGACAGGGATACGGAAAACTGTTTTTT
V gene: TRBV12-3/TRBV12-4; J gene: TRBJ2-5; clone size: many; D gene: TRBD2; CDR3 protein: CASSPSVASGPTQYF; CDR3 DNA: TGTGCCAGCAGCCCCTCGGTGGCTAGCGGCCCCACCCAGTACTTC
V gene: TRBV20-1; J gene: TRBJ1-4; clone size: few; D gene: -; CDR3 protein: CSARVGGGEKLFF; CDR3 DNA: TGCAGTGCTAGAGTCGGGGGCGGTGAAAAACTGTTTTTT
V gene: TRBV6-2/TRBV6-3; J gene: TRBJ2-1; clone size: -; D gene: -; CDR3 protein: CASSYLGGQVYEQFF; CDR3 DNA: TGTGCCAGCAGTTACTTGGGGGGGCAGGTATATGAGCAGTTCTTC
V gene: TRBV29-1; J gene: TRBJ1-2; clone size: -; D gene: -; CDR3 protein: CSVELAGTGYGYTF; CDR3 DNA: TGCAGCGTTGAACTGGCAGGGACGGGCTATGGCTACACCTTC
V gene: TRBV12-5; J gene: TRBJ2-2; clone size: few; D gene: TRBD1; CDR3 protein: CASGFPPGQHTGELFF; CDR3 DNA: TGTGCTAGTGGTTTCCCCCCGGGACAGCACACCGGGGAGCTGTTTTTT
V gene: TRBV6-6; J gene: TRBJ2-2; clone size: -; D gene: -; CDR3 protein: CASGREVGELFF; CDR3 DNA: TGTGCCAGTGGAAGGGAGGTGGGGGAGCTGTTTTTT
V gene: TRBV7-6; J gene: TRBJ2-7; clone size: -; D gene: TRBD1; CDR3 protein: CASSLVGQGAPNYEQYF; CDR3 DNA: TGTGCCAGCAGCTTAGTCGGCCAGGGGGCCCCTAACTACGAGCAGTACTTC
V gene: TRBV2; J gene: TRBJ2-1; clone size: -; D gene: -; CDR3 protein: CASSEGPGGADEQFF; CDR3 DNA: TGTGCCAGCAGTGAAGGGCCAGGGGGGGCCGATGAGCAGTTCTTC
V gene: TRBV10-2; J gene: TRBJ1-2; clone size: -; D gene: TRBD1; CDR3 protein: CASSDFPGQGAGGYGYTF; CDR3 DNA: TGCGCCAGCAGTGATTTCCCGGGACAGGGGGCAGGAGGCTATGGCTACACCTTC